In its sample, the clone carrying this TCR beta chain was seen a few times. The record originates from a study of response to subunit inactivated influenza vaccine. The ends were cut back, 0 bases at V and 6 bases at J, with 7 bases in the middle. This CDR3 spans 13 amino acids. The germline gives CDR1 SGHTA, CDR2 FQGTGA. TCRdb called the RT-PCR reads again in MiXCR, with one record for every CDR3 protein. The table has more than 400,000 distinct CDR3 sequences, approximately 7.8% seen once. The chain is built from TRBV7-3 and TRBJ2-3; D is unclear. Sequenced material: PBMCs from blood, taken roughly 24 months after vaccination. The sequence was collected from a man aged 45-69 years who received an inactivated influenza vaccine. CDR3 nucleotide sequence: TGTGCCAGCAGCTTAACGTTGAGGGATACGCAGTATTTT. As protein: CASSLTLRDTQYF.